These T cell receptor beta chains were read from a single sample in a study of blood T cell repertoires in COVID-19. The repertoire was sequenced with immunoSEQ multiplex PCR; TCRdb's copy has only in-frame clones and lacks some. The repertoire consists of fewer than 40,000 clones, with 85% to 95% occurring once and the leading ten covering roughly 13%. The sample was peripheral blood. These receptors came from a human donor in a cohort sampled during active COVID-19. The conserved cysteine and the conserved F or W are not part of the CDR3 here. Fields, in order: V gene, J gene, D gene, clone size, CDR3 protein. D genes are given only for firm matches. The listing skips clone size in some rows; elsewhere it reads once, few, many or a size class.

>TRBV7-8|TRBJ1-5|-|-
ASSLGSGGYQPQH
>TRBV5-8|TRBJ2-2|-|-
AFRGRRVSGELF
>TRBV29-1|TRBJ2-3|TRBD2|-
SVEASGSFGDTQY
>TRBV10-2|TRBJ1-1|-|-
ASRDLGRGEAF
>TRBV6-2/TRBV6-3|TRBJ2-5|-|-
ASSYFGSPGFQETQY
>TRBV19|TRBJ2-4|-|-
ASSIASGAKNIQY
>TRBV27|TRBJ1-2|TRBD1|-
ASSGRQGRNYGYT
>TRBV15|TRBJ1-1|-|-
ATSREGGMNTEAF
>TRBV18|TRBJ1-5|-|-
ASSPQGTIQPQH
>TRBV30|TRBJ2-2|-|-
AWSRGQISNTGELF
>TRBV3-1/TRBV3-2|TRBJ1-2|-|-
ASSQAPDGIYGYT
>TRBV28|TRBJ2-6|TRBD1|-
ASYGTGRLGANVLT
>TRBV9|TRBJ1-4|-|-
ASSVGLINEKLF
>TRBV5-4|TRBJ2-5|-|-
ASSLRIGAQY
>TRBV5-1|TRBJ2-1|TRBD2|-
ASSLAPSGSVNEQF
>TRBV28|TRBJ2-1|TRBD2|-
ASSLRTSGIDNEQF
>TRBV7-8|TRBJ2-5|-|-
ASSPTGVQETQY
>TRBV7-9|TRBJ2-1|TRBD2|-
ASSPRAATSGPSYNEQF
>TRBV27|TRBJ2-7|TRBD2|-
ASRTPRGGSKNEQY
>TRBV3-1/TRBV3-2|TRBJ1-1|-|-
ASSLLWNTEAF
>TRBV6-5|TRBJ1-2|TRBD1|-
ASSTGGRLYGYT
>TRBV5-1|TRBJ2-1|TRBD1|-
ASSLAGQAPSYNEQF
>TRBV7-9|TRBJ1-6|-|-
ASSPPGSSYNSPLH
>TRBV7-8|TRBJ2-1|-|once
ASSSETYNEQF
>TRBV7-9|TRBJ2-1|-|-
ASSLIYSGYNEQF
>TRBV9|TRBJ1-2|-|-
ASSPGVGRYGYT
>TRBV3-1/TRBV3-2|TRBJ1-2|-|-
ASSQADRLGGYT
>TRBV28|TRBJ2-3|-|-
ASSSPGSTGTDTQY
>TRBV7-9|TRBJ1-3|-|few
ASSPKIRVGNTIY
>TRBV30|TRBJ1-4|-|-
AWTHTGTTNEKLF
>TRBV12-5|TRBJ1-1|-|-
ASGPTENTEAF
>TRBV19|TRBJ2-1|-|-
ASKVRVGSYNEQF
>TRBV12-3/TRBV12-4|TRBJ2-5|TRBD1|-
ASSLNRGETQY
>TRBV4-1|TRBJ1-2|-|-
ASSPTDYYGYT
>TRBV6-1|TRBJ1-1|-|once
ASSDGLGSTEAF
>TRBV6-1|TRBJ1-1|TRBD1|-
ASSEGLGQGATEAF
>TRBV29-1|TRBJ1-4|-|few
SVEKVQSGANEKLF
>TRBV18|TRBJ2-7|TRBD1|-
ASSPPIQGASPYEQY
>TRBV5-6|TRBJ1-2|-|-
ASSPRQLYGYT
>TRBV24-1|TRBJ2-1|TRBD2|-
ATSDLTSGGNEQF
>TRBV19|TRBJ2-1|TRBD2|-
ASRRTSGTSYNEQF
>TRBV5-1|TRBJ2-1|TRBD2|-
ASSPAGGPGLYNEQF
>TRBV4-1|TRBJ1-2|TRBD1|-
ASSPWTGGDYGYT
>TRBV7-2|TRBJ2-5|-|-
ASSLASTAGAQY
>TRBV5-1|TRBJ2-1|-|-
ASSLITAGRSNSEQF
>TRBV11-3|TRBJ2-7|TRBD2|-
ASSLGTSGSLGDEQY
>TRBV29-1|TRBJ1-2|TRBD1|-
SASPGQGDGYT
>TRBV9|TRBJ2-7|-|once
ASSVRGDRRADEQY
>TRBV2|TRBJ1-2|TRBD1|-
ASSEDRGAYGYT
>TRBV28|TRBJ1-3|TRBD1|-
ASSPGQGRMYGNTIY
>TRBV19|TRBJ2-7|-|once
ASSMDLEGNEQY